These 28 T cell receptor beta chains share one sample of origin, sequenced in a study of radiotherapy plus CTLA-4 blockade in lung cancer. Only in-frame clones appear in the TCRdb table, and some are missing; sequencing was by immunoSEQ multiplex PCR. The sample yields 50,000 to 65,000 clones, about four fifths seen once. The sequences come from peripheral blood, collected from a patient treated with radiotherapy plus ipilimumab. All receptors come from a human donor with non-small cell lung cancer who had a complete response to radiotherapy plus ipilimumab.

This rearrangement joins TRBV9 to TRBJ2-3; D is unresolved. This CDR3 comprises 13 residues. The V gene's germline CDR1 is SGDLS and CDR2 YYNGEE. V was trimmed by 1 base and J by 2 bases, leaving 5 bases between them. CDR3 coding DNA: TGTGCCAGCAGCGTACCCAACACAGATACGCAGTATTTT. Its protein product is CASSVPNTDTQYF.

The CDR3 sequence: CASSLLQGADYGYTF. The CDR3 DNA follows: TGCGCCAGCAGCTTGTTACAGGGCGCCGATTATGGCTACACCTTC. The genes are TRBV5-1 and TRBJ1-2, with a tentative D call TRBD1 (6 bases). The V end lost 1 base, the J end lost 5 bases, and 15 bases lay between the germline ends. Per germline, CDR1 SGHRS and CDR2 YFSETQ. The CDR3 spans 15 residues.

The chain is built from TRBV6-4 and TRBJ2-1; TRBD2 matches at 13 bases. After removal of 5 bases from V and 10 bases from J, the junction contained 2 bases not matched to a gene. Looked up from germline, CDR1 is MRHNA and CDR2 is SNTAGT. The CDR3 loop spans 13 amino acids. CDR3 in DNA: TGTGCCAGCAGTCCGGGACTAGCGGGGGAGCAGTTCTTC. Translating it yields CASSPGLAGEQFF.

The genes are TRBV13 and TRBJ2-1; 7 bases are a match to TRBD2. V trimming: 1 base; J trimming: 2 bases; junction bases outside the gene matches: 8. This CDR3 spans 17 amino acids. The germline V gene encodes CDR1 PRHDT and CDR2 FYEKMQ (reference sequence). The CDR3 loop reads CASSLVGGSGPYNEQFF. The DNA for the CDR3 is TGTGCCAGCAGCTTAGTGGGCGGGAGTGGGCCCTACAATGAGCAGTTCTTC.

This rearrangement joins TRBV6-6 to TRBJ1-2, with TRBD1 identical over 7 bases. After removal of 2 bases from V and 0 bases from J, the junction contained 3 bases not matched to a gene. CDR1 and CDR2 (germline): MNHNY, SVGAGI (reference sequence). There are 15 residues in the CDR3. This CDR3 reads CASSYPGTANYGYTF. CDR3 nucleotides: TGTGCCAGCAGTTACCCGGGGACAGCTAACTATGGCTACACCTTC.

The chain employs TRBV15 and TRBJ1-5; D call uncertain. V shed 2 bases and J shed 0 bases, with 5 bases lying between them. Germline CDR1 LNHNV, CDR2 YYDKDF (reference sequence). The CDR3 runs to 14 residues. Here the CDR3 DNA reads TGTGCCACCAGCAGACAGGTTAGCAATCAGCCCCAGCATTTT. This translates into CATSRQVSNQPQHF.

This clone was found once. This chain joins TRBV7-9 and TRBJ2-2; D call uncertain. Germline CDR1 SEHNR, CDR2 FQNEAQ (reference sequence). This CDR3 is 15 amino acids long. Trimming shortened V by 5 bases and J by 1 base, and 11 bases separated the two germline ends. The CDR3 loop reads CASSVGRQNTGELFF. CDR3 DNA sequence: TGTGCCAGCAGCGTAGGACGACAGAACACCGGGGAGCTGTTTTTT.

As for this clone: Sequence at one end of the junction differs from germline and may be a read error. CDR3 in amino acids: CAGSRQGSYGYTF. DNA of the CDR3: TGTGCCGGCAGCCGACAGGGAAGCTATGGCTACACCTTC. The rearrangement links TRBV25-1 to TRBJ1-2, with 7 bases identical to TRBD1. This CDR3 is built from 13 residues. CDR1 is MGHDK, CDR2 SYGVNS, per germline.

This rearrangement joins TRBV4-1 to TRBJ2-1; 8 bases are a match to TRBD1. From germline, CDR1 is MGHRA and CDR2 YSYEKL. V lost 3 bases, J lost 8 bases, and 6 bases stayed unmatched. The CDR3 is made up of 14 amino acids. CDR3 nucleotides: TGCGCCAGCAGCCATGGGCAGGGGGCCGATGAGCAGTTCTTC. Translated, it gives CASSHGQGADEQFF.

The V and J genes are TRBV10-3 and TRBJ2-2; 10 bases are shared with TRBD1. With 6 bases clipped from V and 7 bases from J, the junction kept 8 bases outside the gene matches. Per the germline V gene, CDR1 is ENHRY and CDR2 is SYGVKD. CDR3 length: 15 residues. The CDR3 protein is CAISDRGQDGGELFF. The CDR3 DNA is TGTGCCATCAGCGACAGGGGGCAAGATGGCGGGGAGCTGTTTTTT.

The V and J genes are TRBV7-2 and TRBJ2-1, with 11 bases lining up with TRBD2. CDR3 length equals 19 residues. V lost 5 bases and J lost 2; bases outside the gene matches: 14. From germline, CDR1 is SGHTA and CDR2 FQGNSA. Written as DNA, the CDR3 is TGTGCCAGCAGCCGAAGGCAATCGCTAGCGGGAGGTACCTACAATGAGCAGTTCTTC. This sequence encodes CASSRRQSLAGGTYNEQFF.

The CDR3 loop is CASSSLQGSEKLFF. The CDR3 nucleotides read TGTGCCAGTAGTAGCCTACAGGGGAGTGAAAAACTGTTTTTT. The chain combines TRBV19 with TRBJ1-4, with 7 positions matching TRBD1. The CDR3 length is 14 residues. The V gene's germline CDR1 is LNHDA and CDR2 SQIVND (reference sequence). Trimming took 4 bases from V and 7 from J; bases not matched to a gene: 6.

The CDR3 loop is CASSPMTGGVLVDEKLFF. CDR3 nucleotide sequence: TGCGCCAGCAGCCCCATGACAGGGGGCGTACTAGTGGACGAAAAACTGTTTTTT. V is TRBV4-3 and J is TRBJ1-4; 10 bases align to TRBD1. V lost 4 bases, J lost 8 bases, and 16 bases stayed unmatched. The CDR3 contains 18 residues. Per the germline V gene, CDR1 is LGHNA and CDR2 is YSLEER.

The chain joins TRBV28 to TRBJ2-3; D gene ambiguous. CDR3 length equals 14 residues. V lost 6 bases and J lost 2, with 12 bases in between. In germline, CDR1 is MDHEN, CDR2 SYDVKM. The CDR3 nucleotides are TGTGCCAGCAGCCCCGGTACCAACACAGATACGCAGTATTTT. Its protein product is CASSPGTNTDTQYF.

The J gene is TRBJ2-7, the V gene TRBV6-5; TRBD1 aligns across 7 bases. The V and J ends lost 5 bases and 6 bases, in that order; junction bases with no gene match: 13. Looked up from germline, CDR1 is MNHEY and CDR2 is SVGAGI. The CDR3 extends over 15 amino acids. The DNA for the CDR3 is TGTGCCAGCAGTCGAAGCCTGGACAGGTGGGCCGAGCAGTACGTC. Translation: CASSRSLDRWAEQYV.

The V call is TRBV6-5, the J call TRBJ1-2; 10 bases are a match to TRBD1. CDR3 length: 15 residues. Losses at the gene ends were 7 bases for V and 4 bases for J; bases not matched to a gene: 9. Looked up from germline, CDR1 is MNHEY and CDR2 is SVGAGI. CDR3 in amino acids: CASKGGTGALYGYTF. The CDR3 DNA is TGTGCCAGCAAAGGAGGGACAGGGGCGCTCTATGGCTACACCTTC.

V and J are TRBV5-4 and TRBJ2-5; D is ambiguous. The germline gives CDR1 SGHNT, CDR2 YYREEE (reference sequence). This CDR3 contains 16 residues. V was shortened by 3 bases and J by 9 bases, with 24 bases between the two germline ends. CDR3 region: CASSSGLGAGRLAQYF. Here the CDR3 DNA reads TGTGCCAGCAGCTCCGGCTTGGGCGCCGGTCGGTTGGCCCAGTACTTC. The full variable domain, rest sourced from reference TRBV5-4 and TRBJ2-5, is ETGVTQSPTHLIKTRGQQVTLRCSSQSGHNTVSWYQQALGQGPQFIFQYYREEENGRGNFPPRFSGLQFPNYSSELNVNALELDDSALYLCASSSGLGAGRLAQYFGPGTRLLVL.

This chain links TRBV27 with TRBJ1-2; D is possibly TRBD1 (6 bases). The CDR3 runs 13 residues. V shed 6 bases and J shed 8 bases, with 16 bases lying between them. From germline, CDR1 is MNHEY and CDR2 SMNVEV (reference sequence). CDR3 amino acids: CASRLPRGEGYTF. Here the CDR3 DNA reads TGTGCCAGCAGACTACCCAGGGGAGAAGGCTACACCTTC.

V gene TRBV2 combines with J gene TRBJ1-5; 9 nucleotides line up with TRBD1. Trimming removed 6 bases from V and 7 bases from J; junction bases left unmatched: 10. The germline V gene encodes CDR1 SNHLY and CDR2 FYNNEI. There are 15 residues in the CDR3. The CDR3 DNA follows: TGTGCCAGCAGCATCCGGGACAGGGTTGCCCAGCCCCAGCATTTT. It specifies CASSIRDRVAQPQHF.

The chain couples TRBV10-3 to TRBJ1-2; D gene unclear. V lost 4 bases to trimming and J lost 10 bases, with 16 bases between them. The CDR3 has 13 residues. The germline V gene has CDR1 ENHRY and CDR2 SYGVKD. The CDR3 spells CAISAVGEPSYTF. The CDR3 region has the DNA TGTGCCATCAGTGCGGTCGGGGAGCCCTCCTACACCTTC.

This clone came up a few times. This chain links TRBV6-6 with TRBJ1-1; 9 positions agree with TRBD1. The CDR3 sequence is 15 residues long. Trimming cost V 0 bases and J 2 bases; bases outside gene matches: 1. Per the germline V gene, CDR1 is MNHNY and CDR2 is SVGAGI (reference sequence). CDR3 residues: CASSYSGQGNTEAFF. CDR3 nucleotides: TGTGCCAGCAGTTACTCGGGACAGGGAAACACTGAAGCTTTCTTT.

CDR3 nucleotide sequence: TGTGCCAGCAGCTCCATACATATACGACTAGCGGGATGGGACAATGAGCAGTTCTTC. It is translated as CASSSIHIRLAGWDNEQFF. This chain joins TRBV7-9 and TRBJ2-1; 11 bases agree with TRBD2. The V gene's germline CDR1 is SEHNR and CDR2 FQNEAQ (reference sequence). V shed 4 bases, J shed 5 bases, and the junction held 16 bases outside the gene matches. The CDR3 is 19 amino acids.

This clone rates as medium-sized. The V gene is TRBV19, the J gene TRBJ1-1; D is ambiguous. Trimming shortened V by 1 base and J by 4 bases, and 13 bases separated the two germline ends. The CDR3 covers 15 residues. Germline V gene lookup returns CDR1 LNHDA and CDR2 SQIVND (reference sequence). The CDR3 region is CASSIAGGEFTEAFF. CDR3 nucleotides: TGTGCCAGTAGTATAGCAGGCGGGGAATTCACTGAAGCTTTCTTT.

The CDR3 coding sequence is TGCAGTCTACTAGTGAACACTGAAGCTTTCTTT. Amino acid sequence: CSLLVNTEAFF. The chain has TRBV20-1 and TRBJ1-1; the D is unclear. CDR1 DFQATT and CDR2 SNEGSKA come from the germline V gene (reference sequence). CDR3 length equals 11 residues. The V end was cut by 8 bases, the J end by 0 bases, with 7 bases between.

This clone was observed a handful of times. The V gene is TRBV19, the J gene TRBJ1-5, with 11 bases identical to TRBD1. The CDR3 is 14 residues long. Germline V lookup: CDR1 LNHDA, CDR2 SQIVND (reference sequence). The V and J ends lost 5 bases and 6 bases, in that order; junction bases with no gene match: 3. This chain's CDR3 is CASSGQGAVQPQHF. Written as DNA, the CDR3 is TGTGCCAGTAGTGGACAGGGGGCGGTTCAGCCCCAGCATTTT. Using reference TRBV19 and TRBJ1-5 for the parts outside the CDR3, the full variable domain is DGGITQSPKYLFRKEGQNVTLSCEQNLNHDAMYWYRQDPGQGLRLIYYSQIVNDFQKGDIAEGYSVSREKKESFPLTVTSAQKNPTAFYLCASSGQGAVQPQHFGDGTRLSIL.

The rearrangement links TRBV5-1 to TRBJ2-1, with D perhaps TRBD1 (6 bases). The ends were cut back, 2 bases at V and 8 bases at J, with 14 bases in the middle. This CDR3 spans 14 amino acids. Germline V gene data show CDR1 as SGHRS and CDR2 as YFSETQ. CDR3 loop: CASSLTTTGYEQFF. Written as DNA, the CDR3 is TGCGCCAGCAGCTTAACAACTACAGGGTATGAGCAGTTCTTC.

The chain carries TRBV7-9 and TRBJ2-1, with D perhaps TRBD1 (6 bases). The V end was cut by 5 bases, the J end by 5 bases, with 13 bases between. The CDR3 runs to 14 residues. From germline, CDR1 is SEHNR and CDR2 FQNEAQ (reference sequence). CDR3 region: CASSPRGGDNEQFF. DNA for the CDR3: TGTGCCAGCAGCCCCAGGGGCGGCGACAATGAGCAGTTCTTC.

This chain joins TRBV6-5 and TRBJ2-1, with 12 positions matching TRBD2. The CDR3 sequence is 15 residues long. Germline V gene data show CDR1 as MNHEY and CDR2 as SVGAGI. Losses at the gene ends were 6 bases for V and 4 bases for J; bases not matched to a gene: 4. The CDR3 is CASRVLAGGYNEQFF. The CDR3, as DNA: TGTGCCAGCAGAGTACTAGCGGGGGGATACAATGAGCAGTTCTTC.